The clone carrying this T cell receptor beta chain was observed a few times. Its antigen remains unidentified. This record belongs to a study of post-analysis software for immune sequencing data. Study observations and caveats: Controls had lower frequencies than patients of about 5 TRBV segments, which included TRBV5-6, TRBV5-1 and TRBV20-1. F measure grouped same-batch samples tightly together. The normalized Chao1 diversity of multiple sclerosis patients was significantly lower than that of controls.

Unique molecular identifiers featured in each of the TCR beta cDNA libraries. The yield from roughly 1 to 10 million T cells was 500,000 or so cDNA molecules in total. TCRdb used MiXCR to reprocess the PCR reads, holding one entry per CDR3 protein. The table lists roughly 600,000 distinct CDR3 sequences, 44% of them singletons. CDR3 size: 15 residues. Trimming took 1 base from V and 6 from J; bases not matched to a gene: 4. Germline-derived CDR1 and CDR2 are SGHTA and FQGNSA. Sequenced sample: blood. The chain links TRBV7-2 to TRBJ2-1, with 9 nucleotides matching TRBD2. The sequence was obtained from a girl aged 5 to 17 with multiple sclerosis. The CDR3 nucleotides are TGTGCCAGCAGCTTAGGAGCGGGAGGTCTCAATGAGCAGTTCTTC. Translation gives CASSLGAGGLNEQFF. Variable domain in full (rest from reference TRBV7-2 and TRBJ2-1): GAGVSQSPSNKVTEKGKDVELRCDPISGHTALYWYRQSLGQGLEFLIYFQGNSAPDKSGLPSDRFSAERTGGSVSTLTIQRTQQEDSAVYLCASSLGAGGLNEQFFGPGTRLTVL.